This T cell receptor beta chain was observed in a study of cytomegalovirus exposure and HLA in healthy donors. Looked up from germline, CDR1 is MNHNS and CDR2 is SASEGT. Unmatched junction bases numbered 6, after V lost 7 bases and J lost 6 bases. This CDR3 is built from 14 residues. This clone is a singleton in its sample. What it binds is not known. General observations from the study: Researchers reported in a later analysis that a missense DCLRE1C variant was tied to TCR beta V- and J-gene trimming. Exclusion applied to some V segments, including TRBV6-2 and TRBV6-3, as they were indistinguishable.

The study ran its PCR with 60 Vbeta and 13 Jbeta primers. Sequencing was performed with immunoSEQ multiplex PCR; in TCRdb, only in-frame clones are kept and a portion is missing. This table holds 200,000 to 250,000 clones, about 80% found once. The clonotype originates from a woman aged 60-75 years in good health and CMV-seropositive. The material sequenced was PBMCs. V and J are TRBV6-1 and TRBJ2-3, with 11 bases that match TRBD2. CDR3 in amino acids: CASKRTSGLDTQYF. CDR3 sequence (DNA): TGTGCCAGCAAGAGGACTAGCGGGTTGGATACGCAGTATTTT.